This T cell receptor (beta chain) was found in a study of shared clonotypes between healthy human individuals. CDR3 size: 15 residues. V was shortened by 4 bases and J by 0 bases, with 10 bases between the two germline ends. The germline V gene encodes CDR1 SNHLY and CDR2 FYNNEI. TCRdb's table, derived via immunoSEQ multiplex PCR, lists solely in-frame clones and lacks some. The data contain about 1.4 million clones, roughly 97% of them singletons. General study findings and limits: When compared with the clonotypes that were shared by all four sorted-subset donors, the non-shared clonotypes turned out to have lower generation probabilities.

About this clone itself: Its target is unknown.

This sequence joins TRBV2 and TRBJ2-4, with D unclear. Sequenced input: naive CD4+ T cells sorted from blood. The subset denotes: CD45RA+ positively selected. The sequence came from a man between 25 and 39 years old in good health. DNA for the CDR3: TGTGCCAGCAGTGGGGTCAGAATAGCCAAAAACATTCAGTACTTC. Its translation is CASSGVRIAKNIQYF.